This T cell receptor beta chain was documented in a study of T-cell reconstitution after alpha-beta-depleted transplantation in children. Preparation of the TCRbeta library involved a method that used unique molecular identifiers. A single record per CDR3 protein comes from TCRdb applying MiXCR to the PCR reads. The sample has 300,000 to 400,000 distinct CDR3 sequences; 13% are singletons. Trimming pared 1 base from V and 0 bases from J, leaving 12 bases between. This CDR3 region has 16 residues. The germline CDR1 and CDR2 sequences are SGHVS and FNYEAQ. This chain uses TRBV7-6 with TRBJ1-1, with D hard to call. This receptor was taken from a human donor who donated a stem cell graft to a child with Fanconi anemia. This sample comprised PBMCs, obtained from the stem cell graft. The CDR3 DNA reads TGTGCCAGCAGCTTAGTTGAGGGAGCTATGAACACTGAAGCTTTCTTT. Translating gives CASSLVEGAMNTEAFF. The complete variable domain, with remaining parts taken from reference TRBV7-6 and TRBJ1-1, reads GAGVSQSPRYKVTKRGQDVALRCDPISGHVSLYWYRQALGQGPEFLTYFNYEAQQDKSGLPNDRFSAERPEGSISTLTIQRTEQRDSAMYRCASSLVEGAMNTEAFFGQGTRLTVV.